What follows is one T cell receptor (beta chain) and its context. The target antigen is unknown. The time point was: patch test 1, 2 weeks after DPC sensitization. This sample's treatment: therapeutic diphenylcyclopropenone sensitization with weekly scalp DPC. Germline V CDR1 and CDR2: LGHDT, YNNKEL (reference sequence). V was clipped by 4 bases and J by 1 base, with 11 bases between them. CDR3 length: 15 amino acids. Single cDNA molecules in the library carried unique molecular identifiers attached during preparation. TCRdb called the RACE reads again in MiXCR, with one record for every CDR3 protein. The sample lists approximately 71,000 distinct CDR3 sequences; 9.8% were seen once. The data originate from a study of human T cells and chemical hapten exposure. Study background: 2% DPC applied to a roughly 2 cm by roughly 2 cm arm area sensitized donors. The patient population, which was mostly female, had alopecia areata, totalis or universalis.

General study results and limits: Unchanged with DPC sensitization were TCRs above 1 in 1000 frequency.

Here the sequenced sample was whole blood, taken in connection with sensitization to the hapten diphenylcyclopropenone (DPC). The J gene is TRBJ2-1, the V gene TRBV3-1; no definite D call. This TCR came from a woman aged 40 to 50 with alopecia areata. Some clones in this sample may be carry-over from other donors' samples. The CDR3 coding sequence is TGTGCCAGCAGCCTGACATCCAAATCCTACAATGAGCAGTTCTTC. This translates into CASSLTSKSYNEQFF.